Presented here are 19 T cell receptor beta chains from one specimen sequenced in a study of OX40 agonist ivuxolimab in advanced cancers. The method behind the library was the immunoSEQ multiplex PCR assay. In TCRdb, the immuneACCESS table is reduced to in-frame sequences with V and J assigned. These tables do not hold every clone; where another copy was compared, an unresolved V gene accounts for under half, and the others remain unexplained. The sample records about 110,000 clones, 75% to 95% of which are singletons. The ten largest make up 0.66% of the sample. Source: CD4+ or CD8+ T cells sorted from blood, taken in a trial of the OX40 agonist ivuxolimab. The receptor set was obtained from an adult with an advanced solid tumor such as melanoma, head and neck, liver or kidney cancer.

This clone was observed once. The chain is built from TRBV18 and TRBJ2-2; D unclear. This CDR3 comprises 16 residues. The V and J ends lost 6 bases and 4 bases respectively, with 18 bases between them. Germline lookup yields CDR1 KGHSH and CDR2 LQKENI. CDR3 amino acids: CASSPSDRAGTGELFF. Written as DNA, the CDR3 is TGTGCCAGCTCCCCTTCGGACCGTGCCGGCACCGGGGAGCTGTTTTTT.

CDR3 nucleotides: TGTGCCAGCAGTTACGCGAGCGACAGGGCCTATGGCTACACCTTC. Amino acid sequence: CASSYASDRAYGYTF. J is TRBJ1-2 and V is TRBV6-5; the match to TRBD1 covers 7 bases. Germline V gene lookup returns CDR1 MNHEY and CDR2 SVGAGI. This CDR3 has 15 amino acids. Unmatched junction bases numbered 7, after V lost 2 bases and J lost 4 bases.

The rearrangement uses TRBV11-2 and TRBJ2-3; the match to TRBD2 covers 8 bases. This CDR3 is 14 amino acids long. Germline assignment: CDR1 SGHAT and CDR2 FQNNGV. V was clipped by 5 bases and J by 8 bases; unmatched bases: 9. The CDR3 loop is CASSPGLVGGTQYF. CDR3 coding DNA: TGTGCCAGCAGCCCGGGACTAGTCGGAGGTACGCAGTATTTT.

In its sample, this clone was seen once. The rearrangement uses TRBV6-4 and TRBJ1-2; D is undetermined. CDR3 size: 15 residues. Trimming took 0 bases from V and 6 from J, leaving 14 bases between them. The germline V gene has CDR1 MRHNA and CDR2 SNTAGT. CDR3 sequence: CASSDSGQTLDGYTF. The CDR3 DNA follows: TGTGCCAGCAGTGACTCGGGTCAGACCCTCGATGGCTACACCTTC.

V is TRBV6-6 and J is TRBJ2-5, with 8 bases lining up with TRBD1. Germline CDR1 reads MNHNY; CDR2 reads SVGAGI (reference sequence). The CDR3 loop spans 14 amino acids. Unmatched junction bases numbered 5, after V lost 6 bases and J lost 2 bases. In DNA form, the CDR3 reads TGTGCCAGCAGGGCTACAGGGGGGCAAGAGACCCAGTACTTC. It yields the protein CASRATGGQETQYF.

The rearrangement links TRBV6-5 to TRBJ2-1; D call uncertain. CDR1 and CDR2 (germline): MNHEY, SVGAGI. This CDR3 has 14 amino acids. The V and J ends lost 0 bases and 5 bases respectively, with 8 bases between them. The CDR3 DNA reads as TGTGCCAGCAGTTACTCGATCCCCGACAATGAGCAGTTCTTC. It specifies CASSYSIPDNEQFF.

This clone was seen only once. This chain joins TRBV10-3 and TRBJ1-4, with 7 bases fitting TRBD1. Germline CDR1 is ENHRY and CDR2 is SYGVKD. V trimming: 0 bases; J trimming: 8 bases; junction bases outside the gene matches: 9. The length of the CDR3 is 16 residues. The CDR3 region has the DNA TGTGCCATCAGTGAGTCGAAAGGGGGCGCCCCGGAAAAACTGTTTTTT. Translating gives CAISESKGGAPEKLFF.

The rearrangement joins TRBV5-1 to TRBJ1-5; D remains ambiguous. Germline loops: CDR1 SGHRS, CDR2 YFSETQ. There are 13 residues in the CDR3. Trimming removed 0 bases from V and 5 bases from J, with 6 bases in between. CDR3 sequence: CASSLGGDQPQHF. In DNA, the CDR3 is TGCGCCAGCAGCTTGGGGGGAGATCAGCCCCAGCATTTT.

This clone was observed once. J is TRBJ2-7 and V is TRBV30, with 7 bases that match TRBD2. CDR1 and CDR2 from the germline V gene are GTSNPN and SVGIG (reference sequence). V lost 4 bases, J lost 6 bases, and 9 bases stayed unmatched. CDR3 length: 13 amino acids. CDR3 sequence (DNA): TGTGCCTGGACGCGGGGGTTCGGGGGCGAGCAGTACTTC. It encodes CAWTRGFGGEQYF.

V usage is TRBV6-5 and J usage is TRBJ2-3, with 7 nucleotides matching TRBD1. J lost 5 bases, V lost 6 bases, and 8 bases had no gene match. CDR3 length: 14 amino acids. Germline-derived CDR1 and CDR2 are MNHEY and SVGAGI. CDR3 region: CASSQRTGGDTQYF. The CDR3 DNA is TGTGCCAGCAGCCAAAGGACAGGTGGAGATACGCAGTATTTT.

V gene TRBV19 combines with J gene TRBJ1-3, with 7 bases that match TRBD1. Germline loops: CDR1 LNHDA, CDR2 SQIVND (reference sequence). This CDR3 has 17 amino acids. The J segment lost 2 bases and the V segment lost 2 bases, leaving 9 bases of the junction unmatched. CDR3 bases: TGTGCCAGTAGTATAACCCCCGCTCAGGGGGCTGGAAACACCATATATTTT. It encodes CASSITPAQGAGNTIYF.

V and J are TRBV6-1 and TRBJ2-7; 7 nucleotides match TRBD1. The junction had 9 bases not matched to a gene; V was cut back by 10 bases and J by 3 bases. Germline values: CDR1 MNHNS, CDR2 SASEGT. This CDR3 has 13 residues. The DNA of the CDR3 is TGTGCCATAGACCGACAGGGTTACTACGAGCAGTACTTC. The encoded protein is CAIDRQGYYEQYF.

This clone was counted a few times. The rearrangement uses TRBV5-1 and TRBJ2-4; 8 nucleotides match TRBD2. The ends lost 9 bases at V and 3 bases at J; junction bases unmatched: 8. This CDR3 has 14 residues. CDR1 and CDR2 from the germline V gene are SGHRS and YFSETQ. DNA of the CDR3: TGCGCCACGCGGGAGGAAGCCGGCAAAAACATTCAGTACTTC. Amino acids: CATREEAGKNIQYF.

V gene TRBV18 combines with J gene TRBJ2-7; D uncertain. This CDR3 has 12 residues. V lost 0 bases and J lost 6, with 6 bases in between. CDR1 is KGHSH and CDR2 is LQKENI in the germline V gene. The CDR3 here is CASSPPLGEQYF. CDR3 in DNA: TGTGCCAGCTCACCACCCTTGGGCGAGCAGTACTTC.

The sample holds one count of this clone. This chain links TRBV27 with TRBJ2-3, with D possibly matching TRBD1 (6 bases). The V end lost 6 bases, the J end lost 1 base, and 14 bases lay between the germline ends. The CDR3 sequence is 15 residues long. The germline CDR1 and CDR2 sequences are MNHEY and SMNVEV (reference sequence). Here the CDR3 reads CASSRTGLGTDTQYF. CDR3 DNA: TGTGCCAGCAGCAGAACAGGGCTGGGCACAGATACGCAGTATTTT.

This clone was observed a single time. The rearrangement links TRBV4-2 to TRBJ2-2, with D perhaps assigned TRBD1 or TRBD2 (5 bases each). CDR1 and CDR2 (germline): LGHNA, YNFKEQ. V dropped 4 bases and J dropped 7 bases, with 10 bases sitting between them. The CDR3 totals 13 residues. The chain's CDR3 is CASSRMGDGELFF. DNA of the CDR3: TGTGCCAGCAGCCGAATGGGGGACGGGGAGCTGTTTTTT.

The chain links TRBV27 to TRBJ2-3, with no clear D. The CDR3 has 14 residues. The V and J ends lost 6 bases and 0 bases respectively, with 10 bases between them. Germline CDR1 and CDR2: MNHEY and SMNVEV (reference sequence). The CDR3 sequence is CASRARRSTDTQYF. CDR3 in DNA: TGTGCCAGCAGAGCGAGGCGCAGCACAGATACGCAGTATTTT.

The genes are TRBV6-5 and TRBJ1-2, with 7 bases that match TRBD1. The CDR3 extends over 14 amino acids. V lost 6 bases to trimming and J lost 4 bases; unmatched junction nucleotides: 8. Looked up from germline, CDR1 is MNHEY and CDR2 is SVGAGI. Here the CDR3 reads CASRRLGTVYGYTF. DNA for the CDR3: TGTGCCAGCAGGAGACTCGGGACAGTCTATGGCTACACCTTC.

The V and J genes are TRBV2 and TRBJ1-2; tentative D call: TRBD1 (6 bases). V lost 10 bases and J 4 bases, leaving 19 bases between the germline ends. The germline CDR1 and CDR2 sequences are SNHLY and FYNNEI. This CDR3 region has 14 residues. The CDR3 DNA follows: TGTGCCACCAAGGGGATCGGACAGTTCTATGGCTACACCTTC. Amino acids: CATKGIGQFYGYTF.